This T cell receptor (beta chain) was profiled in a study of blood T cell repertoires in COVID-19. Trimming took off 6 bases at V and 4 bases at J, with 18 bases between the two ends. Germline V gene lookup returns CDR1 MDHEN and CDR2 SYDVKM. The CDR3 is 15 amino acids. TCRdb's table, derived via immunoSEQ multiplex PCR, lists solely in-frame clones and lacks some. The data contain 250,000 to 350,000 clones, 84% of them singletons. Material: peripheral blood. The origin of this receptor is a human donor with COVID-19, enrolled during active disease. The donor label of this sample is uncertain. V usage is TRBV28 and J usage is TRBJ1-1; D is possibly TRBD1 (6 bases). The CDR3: CASSSFQGSGTEAFF. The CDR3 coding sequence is TGTGCCAGCAGCTCCTTTCAGGGGAGTGGCACTGAAGCTTTCTTT.